The 20 T cell receptor beta chains reported below all come from one sample, sequenced in a study of Ad26.COV2.S vaccination and SARS-CoV-2 variants. Produced via immunoSEQ multiplex PCR; TCRdb's table is partial and in-frame only. The profile covers approximately 140,000 clones, with more than 80% appearing a single time and approximately 5.1% taken by the ten largest. This specimen was peripheral blood, taken after recovery from COVID-19. The receptors were gathered from a human donor who had recovered from COVID-19.

Concerning this clone: The identical CDR3 is also encoded by other nucleotide sequences in the sample. The chain employs TRBV3-1 (or the pseudogene TRBV3-2) and TRBJ1-2, with D maybe TRBD1 (6 bases). CDR1 and CDR2 (germline): LGHDT, YNNKEL (reference sequence). With 6 bases removed from V and 2 bases from J, the gap between germline ends came to 7 bases. CDR3 length equals 12 residues. CDR3 residues: CASSQGNYGYTF. CDR3 coding DNA: TGTGCCAGCAGTCAGGGGAACTATGGCTACACCTTC.

This clone appeared once. This chain's CDR3 is CASSSLGGEGYTF. Here the CDR3 DNA reads TGTGCCAGCTCCTCCCTTGGGGGCGAGGGCTACACCTTC. The chain carries TRBV18 and TRBJ1-2; tentative D call: TRBD1 (6 bases). The CDR3 extends over 13 amino acids. From germline, CDR1 is KGHSH and CDR2 LQKENI. V was pared by 6 bases and J by 8 bases, with 16 bases between.

This sequence joins TRBV28 and TRBJ2-3, with D unclear. The ends were cut back, 1 base at V and 7 bases at J, with 18 bases in the middle. The germline CDR1 and CDR2 sequences are MDHEN and SYDVKM. This CDR3 comprises 16 residues. The CDR3 nucleotides read TGTGCCAGCAGTTTATACGGCGGACCCATTGGAAATACGCAGTATTTT. Translating gives CASSLYGGPIGNTQYF.

This clone was observed a single time. This rearrangement joins TRBV19 to TRBJ1-5; D is perhaps TRBD1 (6 bases). This CDR3 contains 16 residues. V shed 2 bases and J shed 7 bases, with 18 bases lying between them. Germline lookup yields CDR1 LNHDA and CDR2 SQIVND (reference sequence). The CDR3 reads CASSISAGGLGQPQHF. CDR3 in DNA: TGTGCCAGTAGTATAAGTGCCGGGGGCCTCGGGCAGCCCCAGCATTTT.

V is TRBV11-3 and J is TRBJ1-3; D gene uncertain. Trimming shortened V by 0 bases and J by 8 bases, and 8 bases separated the two germline ends. This CDR3 is 13 amino acids long. Germline V gene lookup returns CDR1 SGHNT and CDR2 YENEEA. For the CDR3, the DNA is TGTGCCAGCAGCTTAGATCTCGGAGACACCATATATTTT. This sequence encodes CASSLDLGDTIYF.

The chain couples TRBV27 to TRBJ1-5; D perhaps matches TRBD1 (6 bases). The CDR3 has 17 residues. V was pared by 1 base and J by 0 bases, with 13 bases between. Germline V gene data show CDR1 as MNHEY and CDR2 as SMNVEV (reference sequence). CDR3 bases: TGTGCCAGCAGTTTATTCGGACAGCCTTATAGCAATCAGCCCCAGCATTTT. Translated: CASSLFGQPYSNQPQHF.

This clone was observed a handful of times. The rearrangement links TRBV6-5 to TRBJ2-7; D may be TRBD1 (6 bases). In germline, CDR1 is MNHEY, CDR2 SVGAGI. This CDR3 contains 14 residues. The V end was cut by 4 bases, the J end by 5 bases, with 15 bases between. The CDR3 DNA sequence: TGTGCCAGCAGTTCGACAAGGACAGTGAACGAGCAGTACTTC. Encoded protein: CASSSTRTVNEQYF.

This chain joins TRBV6-5 and TRBJ1-1; a possible D gene is TRBD1 (6 bases). CDR1 and CDR2 (germline): MNHEY, SVGAGI. Between the trimmed V and J ends, which lost 6 bases and 10 bases, there was a span of 18 bases. The CDR3 consists of 13 residues. The CDR3 region is CASSSGGGPRAFF. CDR3 DNA sequence: TGTGCCAGCAGCAGTGGGGGGGGCCCGAGAGCTTTCTTT.

The chain recombines TRBV7-2 with TRBJ2-7, with TRBD1 identical over 9 bases. V lost 6 bases, J lost 1 base, and 4 bases stayed unmatched. Germline lookup yields CDR1 SGHTA and CDR2 FQGNSA. CDR3 length: 14 residues. CDR3 DNA sequence: TGTGCCAGCAGTACCGGGACAGGGTCCTACGAGCAGTACTTC. It yields the protein CASSTGTGSYEQYF. Combining the CDR3 with reference TRBV7-2 and TRBJ2-7 gives the whole variable domain GAGVSQSPSNKVTEKGKDVELRCDPISGHTALYWYRQSLGQGLEFLIYFQGNSAPDKSGLPSDRFSAERTGGSVSTLTIQRTQQEDSAVYLCASSTGTGSYEQYFGPGTRLTVT.

The V gene is TRBV5-5, the J gene TRBJ1-5; 9 nucleotides agree with TRBD1. The germline gives CDR1 SGHKS, CDR2 YYEKEE (reference sequence). This CDR3 region has 13 residues. V lost 3 bases and J lost 9; bases outside the gene matches: 4. The CDR3 reads CASSWTGDSPQHF. The DNA for the CDR3 is TGTGCCAGCAGCTGGACAGGGGACTCGCCCCAGCATTTT.

In its sample, this clone was seen once. The chain couples TRBV5-6 to TRBJ1-2; D gene unclear. Trimming cost V 1 base and J 5 bases, with 18 bases left between them. The V gene's germline CDR1 is SGHDT and CDR2 YYEEEE. This CDR3 is built from 16 residues. CDR3 sequence reads: CASSLLGTTKGYGYTF. Written as DNA, the CDR3 is TGTGCCAGCAGCTTGTTAGGCACTACAAAGGGTTATGGCTACACCTTC.

This clone was seen a single time. The chain carries TRBV6-5 and TRBJ2-1; D is possibly TRBD1 (7 bases). Germline V gene lookup returns CDR1 MNHEY and CDR2 SVGAGI. V was trimmed by 6 bases and J by 6 bases, leaving 18 bases between them. The CDR3 has 15 residues. CDR3 loop: CASRPVGQGGNEQFF. As DNA, the CDR3 is TGTGCCAGCAGGCCCGTCGGGCAGGGGGGCAATGAGCAGTTCTTC.

This chain links TRBV7-2 with TRBJ2-4; D unclear. V was shortened by 2 bases and J by 4 bases, with 6 bases between the two germline ends. Germline CDR1 reads SGHTA; CDR2 reads FQGNSA. The CDR3 has 13 residues. The CDR3 DNA is TGTGCCAGCAGCTTATCCGAAAAAAACATTCAGTACTTC. This gives the protein CASSLSEKNIQYF.

V and J are TRBV6-4 and TRBJ1-2; maybe TRBD1 (6 bases). V shed 2 bases and J shed 6 bases, with 16 bases lying between them. Germline CDR1 and CDR2: MRHNA and SNTAGT. CDR3 length: 15 amino acids. The CDR3 coding sequence is TGTGCCAGCAGTGACCTAGGGGGGCCTTTTGATGGCTACACCTTC. The encoded protein is CASSDLGGPFDGYTF.

The table lists this clone with a count of one. J is TRBJ1-2 and V is TRBV25-1, with D possibly TRBD1 on 5 matching bases. Germline-derived CDR1 and CDR2 are MGHDK and SYGVNS. The CDR3 consists of 11 residues. V was trimmed by 4 bases and J by 8 bases, leaving 8 bases between them. The CDR3: CASSGGVGYTF. The DNA of the CDR3 is TGTGCCAGCAGTGGAGGGGTCGGCTACACCTTC.

The V gene is TRBV19, the J gene TRBJ1-2; a possible D gene is TRBD1 (5 bases). Trimming left V 7 bases short and J 5 bases short, with 20 bases between. The CDR3 runs to 15 residues. Germline V lookup: CDR1 LNHDA, CDR2 SQIVND (reference sequence). The CDR3 coding sequence is TGTGCCAGTAACCGGGCTCCAGGGAGGGAGTATGGCTACACCTTC. Protein: CASNRAPGREYGYTF.

The chain employs TRBV23-1 and TRBJ1-3; D is uncertain. TRBV23-1 carries the ORF label, with uncertain function. The CDR3 sequence is 17 residues long. The V end was cut by 2 bases, the J end by 3 bases, with 17 bases between. This CDR3 reads CASSQPHLGPNGNTIYF. CDR3 DNA sequence: TGCGCCAGCAGTCAACCTCACCTCGGACCGAATGGAAACACCATATATTTT.

This chain connects TRBV19 to TRBJ1-1; unclear D gene. V was trimmed by 5 bases and J by 0 bases, leaving 7 bases between them. This CDR3 has 13 residues. Germline lookup yields CDR1 LNHDA and CDR2 SQIVND (reference sequence). CDR3 region: CASSASLNTEAFF. The CDR3 DNA is TGTGCCAGTAGTGCGTCCCTGAACACTGAAGCTTTCTTT. Based on the CDR3 plus reference TRBV19 and TRBJ1-1, the full variable domain is DGGITQSPKYLFRKEGQNVTLSCEQNLNHDAMYWYRQDPGQGLRLIYYSQIVNDFQKGDIAEGYSVSREKKESFPLTVTSAQKNPTAFYLCASSASLNTEAFFGQGTRLTVV.

This chain links TRBV4-3 with TRBJ2-1; 9 bases fit TRBD2. Germline loops: CDR1 LGHNA, CDR2 YSLEER. Losses at the gene ends were 0 bases for V and 4 bases for J; bases not matched to a gene: 7. The CDR3 spans 17 residues. For the CDR3, the DNA is TGCGCCAGCAGCCAAGATAAAAACGGACTAGCGTACAATGAGCAGTTCTTC. Encoded protein: CASSQDKNGLAYNEQFF.

This clone was recorded a few times. Other nucleotide sequences in the sample specify the same CDR3. V gene TRBV10-3 combines with J gene TRBJ2-7; D gene ambiguous. The V and J ends lost 0 bases and 4 bases respectively, with 4 bases between them. The CDR3 has 12 residues. Germline CDR1 reads ENHRY; CDR2 reads SYGVKD. Here the CDR3 reads CAISESRYEQYF. CDR3 sequence (DNA): TGTGCCATCAGTGAGTCGAGGTACGAGCAGTACTTC.